These 12 T cell receptor beta chains originate from one sample sequenced in a study of shared clonotypes between healthy human individuals. Data came from immunoSEQ multiplex PCR; TCRdb stores just in-frame clones and leaves some out. The table lists about 2.5 million clones, 85% to 95% of them singletons. What was sequenced was naive CD4+ T cells from PBMCs. Documented subset: CD45RA+ positively selected. These receptors came from a man between 18 and 35 years old in good health. Some clones in this sample may be carry-over from other donors' samples.

The chain combines TRBV2 with TRBJ2-5; 7 nucleotides agree with TRBD1. The J segment lost 3 bases and the V segment lost 6 bases, leaving 7 bases of the junction unmatched. Germline V gene lookup returns CDR1 SNHLY and CDR2 FYNNEI. The CDR3 is 14 residues long. The CDR3 DNA reads TGTGCCAGCAGAAAAGGGGGCGCGAAAGAGACCCAGTACTTC. Encoded protein: CASRKGGAKETQYF.

This clone showed up just a few times. This chain uses TRBV27 with TRBJ2-1; D not certain. CDR1 and CDR2 (germline): MNHEY, SMNVEV (reference sequence). Trimming removed 4 bases at V and 15 bases at J, with 22 bases between. There are 14 residues in the CDR3. CDR3 DNA: TGTGCCAGCAGTTCCTTGCACCCTGGGTCTCTATGGTTCTTC. It codes for CASSSLHPGSLWFF.

The chain employs TRBV15 and TRBJ2-6, with D perhaps given as TRBD1 or TRBD2 (5 bases each). The CDR3 is 20 residues long. The V and J ends lost 0 bases and 0 bases respectively, with 18 bases between them. CDR1 LNHNV and CDR2 YYDKDF come from the germline V gene (reference sequence). DNA of the CDR3: TGTGCCACCAGCAGAGAGGTGGGGGTTAGTTTTGGCTCTGGGGCCAACGTCCTGACTTTC. This gives the protein CATSREVGVSFGSGANVLTF.

This clone occurred once. The same CDR3 is also encoded by other DNA sequences in this sample. The genes are TRBV28 and TRBJ2-5; no clear D gene. This CDR3 spans 14 amino acids. Trimming took 1 base from V and 1 from J, leaving 7 bases between them. Germline CDR1 and CDR2: MDHEN and SYDVKM. DNA of the CDR3: TGTGCCAGCAGTTTATTGGGCAGCCAAGAGACCCAGTACTTC. It encodes CASSLLGSQETQYF. The whole variable domain, filled in from reference TRBV28 and TRBJ2-5, reads DVKVTQSSRYLVKRTGEKVFLECVQDMDHENMFWYRQDPGLGLRLIYFSYDVKMKEKGDIPEGYSVSREKKERFSLILESASTNQTSMYLCASSLLGSQETQYFGPGTRLLVL.

The chain is built from TRBV18 and TRBJ2-5; the D is unclear. CDR3 length equals 11 residues. Looked up from germline, CDR1 is KGHSH and CDR2 is LQKENI. The ends were cut back, 3 bases at V and 8 bases at J, with 7 bases in the middle. This chain's CDR3 is CASSPSDTQYF. As DNA, the CDR3 is TGTGCCAGCTCACCTAGTGATACCCAGTACTTC. Full variable domain (remainder filled in from reference TRBV18 and TRBJ2-5): NAGVMQNPRHLVRRRGQEARLRCSPMKGHSHVYWYRQLPEEGLKFMVYLQKENIIDESGMPKERFSAEFPKEGPSILRIQQVVRGDSAAYFCASSPSDTQYFGPGTRLLVL.

The chain is built from TRBV9 and TRBJ2-2; D is possibly TRBD2 (6 bases). Germline V gives CDR1 SGDLS, CDR2 YYNGEE. The CDR3 is made up of 18 amino acids. V gave up 1 base and J gave up 5 bases, with 21 bases separating them. The CDR3 region is CASSVRPPAGSGTGELFF. For the CDR3, the DNA is TGTGCCAGCAGCGTAAGGCCCCCCGCCGGGAGCGGGACCGGGGAGCTGTTTTTT.

This chain uses TRBV7-8 with TRBJ1-1; tentatively, D is TRBD1 (5 bases). The CDR3 runs 15 residues. Per germline, CDR1 SGHVS and CDR2 FQNEAQ. Trimming shortened V by 5 bases and J by 1 base, and 14 bases separated the two germline ends. DNA for the CDR3: TGTGCCAGCAGCGGGGGACGGCTTTCGAACACTGAAGCTTTCTTT. Protein sequence: CASSGGRLSNTEAFF.

The gene calls are TRBV28 and TRBJ2-4, with a weak D call TRBD1 (5 bases). Between the trimmed V and J ends, which lost 10 bases and 3 bases, there was a span of 13 bases. This CDR3 contains 13 residues. CDR1 and CDR2 from the germline V gene are MDHEN and SYDVKM. This CDR3 is CATSGSNKNIQYF. CDR3 nucleotide sequence: TGTGCCACCTCAGGGTCAAACAAAAACATTCAGTACTTC.

The chain links TRBV30 to TRBJ2-2; D unresolved. The CDR3 runs 14 residues. Germline V CDR1 and CDR2: GTSNPN, SVGIG (reference sequence). Trimming cost V 3 bases and J 0 bases, with 8 bases left between them. The CDR3 bases are TGTGCCTGGAGGGGTGGGACGAACACCGGGGAGCTGTTTTTT. Translated: CAWRGGTNTGELFF.

The chain recombines TRBV14 with TRBJ2-7; D not certain. Trimming pared 2 bases from V and 6 bases from J, leaving 11 bases between. Germline-derived CDR1 and CDR2 are SGHDN and FVKESK. This CDR3 comprises 13 residues. CDR3 sequence: CASSQIGRSEQYF. Written as DNA, the CDR3 is TGTGCCAGCAGCCAAATCGGACGTTCCGAGCAGTACTTC.

With regard to this clone: One end of the junction does not line up with germline, which may come from a read error. The rearrangement uses TRBV10-1 and TRBJ2-1; no definite D call. Germline CDR1 is WNHNN and CDR2 is SYGVQD (reference sequence). The CDR3 contains 15 residues. CDR3 amino acids: CVSTDGSLGYNEQFF. CDR3 bases: TGCGTCAGCACCGACGGCAGCTTGGGCTACAATGAGCAGTTCTTC.

V gene TRBV6-6 combines with J gene TRBJ1-1; a weak D match, TRBD1 (5 bases). The CDR3 has 13 amino acids. Germline CDR1 is MNHNY and CDR2 is SVGAGI (reference sequence). Trimming took 2 bases from V and 10 from J, leaving 14 bases between them. The CDR3 here is CASSYEGRPVAFF. The CDR3 DNA follows: TGTGCCAGCAGTTACGAGGGACGCCCGGTAGCTTTCTTT.